This T cell receptor (beta chain) was sequenced in a study of beta chain features in type 1 diabetes. Notes on the study in general: TCRB CDR3s from Type 1 diabetes patients were moderately but significantly shorter in all four CD4+ subsets. Lower insertion and higher deletion counts appeared at VDJ junctions in type 1 diabetes patients. TCRB repertoires of naive, central memory and Treg cells appeared more similar among patients than among healthy donors.

Worth noting for this clone: Its antigen is unidentified.

Trimming pared 5 bases from V and 5 bases from J, leaving 18 bases between. Germline CDR1 and CDR2: MDHEN and SYDVKM. The CDR3 length is 15 residues. Central memory, naive, regulatory and stem cell-like memory CD4+ cells were sorted by CD45RO/CCR7/CD25/CD127/CD95/CD27. The entirety of the isolated RNA underwent reverse transcription, so expressed TCRB transcripts were sequenced. Sequencing used immunoSEQ multiplex PCR; TCRdb keeps in-frame clones, though not all of them. The sample includes hundreds of thousands of clones, under 15% of them seen just once. Sample: naive CD4+ T cells from blood. This clonotype was sampled from a man younger than 30 with type 1 diabetes. V gene TRBV28 combines with J gene TRBJ1-2; D perhaps matches TRBD1 (5 bases). The CDR3 is CASSTPGAGSYGYTF. The CDR3 nucleotides read TGTGCCAGCAGTACCCCCGGTGCAGGGTCGTATGGCTACACCTTC.